This T cell receptor (beta chain) came from a study of molecular identifiers for immune sequencing clone quantification. MiXCR, applied by TCRdb to the PCR reads, yields one record per CDR3 protein. The data show approximately 500,000 distinct CDR3 sequences, with about 20% seen just once and around 0.84% held by the top ten. This clonotype has at least ten counts. This CDR3 region has 14 residues. Germline assignment: CDR1 SEHNR and CDR2 FQNEAQ (reference sequence). The ends were cut back, 2 bases at V and 5 bases at J, with 12 bases in the middle. The receptor was derived from a human donor in good health. Some libraries in this study had Jurkat cell RNA spiked in. Input material: naive CD8+ T cells from blood, with Jurkat cell RNA spiked in. The subset denotes: FACS-sorted CD8+CD4-CCR7+CD45RA+ naive T cells. The V call is TRBV7-9, the J call TRBJ2-5, with D unclear. CDR3 bases: TGTGCCAGCAGCTTACCCGCGAGTGGGGAGACCCAGTACTTC. Amino acids: CASSLPASGETQYF.